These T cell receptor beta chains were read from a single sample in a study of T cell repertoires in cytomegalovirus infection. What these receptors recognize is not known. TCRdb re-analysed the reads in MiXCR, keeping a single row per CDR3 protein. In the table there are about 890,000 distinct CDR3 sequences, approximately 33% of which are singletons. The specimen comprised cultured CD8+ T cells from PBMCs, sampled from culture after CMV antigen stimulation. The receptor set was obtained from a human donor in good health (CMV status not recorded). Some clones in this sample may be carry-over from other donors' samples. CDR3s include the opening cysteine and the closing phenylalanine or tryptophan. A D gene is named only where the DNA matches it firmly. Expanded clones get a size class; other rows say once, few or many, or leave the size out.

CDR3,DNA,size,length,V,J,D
CASSQLTRGRKGYTF,TGCGCCAGCAGCCAATTGACTCGGGGGAGAAAGGGCTACACCTTC,few,15,TRBV4-3,TRBJ1-2,NA
CASGTGGISPLHF,TGTGCCAGCGGCACAGGGGGAATTTCACCCCTCCACTTT,many,13,TRBV12-3/TRBV12-4,TRBJ1-6,TRBD1
CASSFPGRTSEDTQYF,TGTGCCAGCAGCTTCCCGGGTAGGACTAGCGAGGATACGCAGTATTTT,NA,16,TRBV7-9,TRBJ2-3,TRBD2
CASSLGGQIREKLFF,TGTGCCAGCAGTCTCGGGGGACAGATACGCGAAAAACTGTTTTTT,NA,15,TRBV12-3/TRBV12-4,TRBJ1-4,TRBD1
CASSEGQGSYEQYF,TGTGCCAGCAGTGAGGGGCAGGGTTCCTACGAGCAGTACTTC,few,14,TRBV2,TRBJ2-7,NA
CASSLEVRGSTDTQYF,TGTGCCAGCAGCTTAGAGGTCAGGGGGAGCACAGATACGCAGTATTTT,few,16,TRBV7-8,TRBJ2-3,TRBD1
CASSLAKGQGARYEQYF,TGTGCCAGCAGCTTAGCAAAGGGGCAGGGGGCGAGGTACGAGCAGTACTTC,many,17,TRBV7-2,TRBJ2-7,TRBD1
CASSLQGLNTGELFF,TGTGCCAGCAGTTTACAGGGACTCAACACCGGGGAGCTGTTTTTT,many,15,TRBV12-3/TRBV12-4,TRBJ2-2,NA
CASSYSRHQETQYF,TGTGCCAGCAGTTACTCGAGGCACCAAGAGACCCAGTACTTC,NA,14,TRBV6-2/TRBV6-3,TRBJ2-5,NA
CASSFGTGRNTEAFF,TGCGCCAGCAGCTTCGGAACAGGGAGGAACACTGAAGCTTTCTTT,NA,15,TRBV5-1,TRBJ1-1,NA
CSATNYRDRSILSGYTF,TGCAGTGCTACGAACTACCGGGACAGATCGATACTTTCAGGCTACACCTTC,few,17,TRBV20-1,TRBJ1-2,TRBD1
CASSPRNEGDTEAFF,TGCGCCAGCAGCCCTCGGAATGAAGGGGACACTGAAGCTTTCTTT,NA,15,TRBV4-1,TRBJ1-1,NA
CASSSDYTDTQYF,TGTGCCAGCAGCTCGGACTACACAGATACGCAGTATTTT,many,13,TRBV7-8,TRBJ2-3,NA
CASGTSGGDEQFF,TGTGCCAGCGGGACTAGCGGGGGGGATGAGCAGTTCTTC,NA,13,TRBV27,TRBJ2-1,TRBD2
CASSFSGGSNYGYTF,TGTGCCAGCAGCTTCTCCGGGGGGTCCAACTATGGCTACACCTTC,NA,15,TRBV7-6,TRBJ1-2,NA
CASSPAWGSGELFF,TGTGCCAGCAGCCCAGCTTGGGGCTCCGGGGAGCTGTTTTTT,few,14,TRBV11-2,TRBJ2-2,NA
CASSQEEAGIPQHF,TGCGCCAGCAGCCAAGAAGAGGCGGGAATCCCACAGCATTTT,NA,14,TRBV4-1,TRBJ1-5,NA
CSVEGRDPRGYGELFF,TGCAGCGTTGAGGGACGGGACCCTAGAGGGTACGGGGAGCTGTTTTTT,once,16,TRBV29-1,TRBJ2-2,NA
CASSPDSPLPYEQYF,TGTGCCAGCAGTCCGGACAGCCCCCTCCCCTACGAGCAGTACTTC,NA,15,TRBV6-5,TRBJ2-7,NA
CASSLLTGGNNEQFF,TGTGCCAGCAGCTTATTAACAGGGGGCAACAATGAGCAGTTCTTC,many,15,TRBV7-6,TRBJ2-1,TRBD1
CASSLPGQGGTGELFF,TGTGCCAGCAGCTTACCCGGTCAGGGGGGCACCGGGGAGCTGTTTTTT,few,16,TRBV7-6,TRBJ2-2,NA
CASSYDTPQGSYNEQFF,TGTGCCAGCAGCTATGACACCCCCCAGGGGTCCTACAATGAGCAGTTCTTC,many,17,TRBV7-2,TRBJ2-1,NA
CATSRDLGLYGYTF,TGTGCCACCAGCAGAGATTTGGGGCTCTATGGCTACACCTTC,NA,14,TRBV15,TRBJ1-2,NA
CASSLDRGYTYNEQFF,TGTGCCAGCAGTTTGGACAGGGGCTATACCTACAATGAGCAGTTCTTC,NA,16,TRBV6-5,TRBJ2-1,TRBD1
CASSPRQGIGTGELFF,TGTGCCAGCAGCCCTCGACAGGGGATCGGCACCGGGGAGCTGTTTTTT,NA,16,TRBV27,TRBJ2-2,TRBD1
CASSLGTLLGEQFF,TGTGCCAGCAGCTTGGGGACCCTTTTAGGCGAGCAGTTCTTC,few,14,TRBV7-3,TRBJ2-1,NA
CASRTPLNEKLFF,TGTGCCAGCAGGACCCCCCTTAATGAAAAACTGTTTTTT,few,13,TRBV6-6,TRBJ1-4,NA
CASSNSGGVQTLYF,TGTGCCAGCAGCAATAGCGGGGGGGTCCAGACCCTGTACTTC,NA,14,TRBV7-9,TRBJ2-5,TRBD2
CASSSTGWDTGELFF,TGTGCCAGCAGTTCGACAGGGTGGGACACCGGGGAGCTGTTTTTT,NA,15,TRBV6-1,TRBJ2-2,TRBD1
CASSYGSGAQSPLHF,TGTGCCAGCAGTTACGGTTCAGGGGCACAATCACCCCTCCACTTT,many,15,TRBV6-6,TRBJ1-6,NA
CASLDTLNTGELFF,TGTGCCAGTTTGGACACGTTAAACACCGGGGAGCTGTTTTTT,few,14,TRBV12-3/TRBV12-4,TRBJ2-2,NA
CASSPPLPSGANVLTF,TGCGCCAGCAGCCCGCCTCTACCCTCTGGGGCCAACGTCCTGACTTTC,many,16,TRBV4-1,TRBJ2-6,NA
CASSLPGTGVGDTQYF,TGTGCCAGCAGCTTACCAGGGACAGGGGTTGGAGATACGCAGTATTTT,many,16,TRBV7-8,TRBJ2-3,TRBD1
CASSPPSDNYGYTF,TGTGCCAGCAGCCCCCCGTCCGACAACTATGGCTACACCTTC,many,14,TRBV7-8,TRBJ1-2,NA
CASSLDSAYTDTQYF,TGTGCCAGCAGCCTTGACAGTGCATACACAGATACGCAGTATTTT,NA,15,TRBV3-1,TRBJ2-3,NA
CSARPWALPTNEQFF,TGCAGTGCTAGACCATGGGCCCTCCCAACCAATGAGCAGTTCTTC,NA,15,TRBV20-1,TRBJ2-1,NA
CASSEQRFGGTDTQYF,TGTGCCAGCAGTGAACAACGGTTCGGAGGGACAGATACGCAGTATTTT,few,16,TRBV6-1,TRBJ2-3,NA
CATWGGELFF,TGTGCCACCTGGGGGGGGGAGCTGTTTTTT,few,10,TRBV12-3/TRBV12-4,TRBJ2-2,NA
CASSFRGAGSKNIQYF,TGTGCCAGCAGCTTCCGCGGGGCGGGGTCCAAAAACATTCAGTACTTC,few,16,TRBV13,TRBJ2-4,NA
CASSLRGPNTGELFF,TGTGCCAGCAGCTTAAGGGGGCCGAACACCGGGGAGCTGTTTTTT,many,15,TRBV7-9,TRBJ2-2,TRBD1
CAPSINNQPQHF,TGTGCCCCCAGCATTAACAATCAGCCCCAGCATTTT,NA,12,TRBV15,TRBJ1-5,NA
CASSLPQGEIVGTDTQYF,TGTGCCAGCAGCTTGCCCCAGGGCGAGATCGTGGGCACAGATACGCAGTATTTT,NA,18,TRBV5-4,TRBJ2-3,NA
CASSLGYKSAEAFF,TGTGCCAGCAGCTTAGGCTACAAAAGTGCTGAAGCTTTCTTT,NA,14,TRBV13,TRBJ1-1,NA
CAIRGDGANYGYTF,TGTGCCATCAGAGGGGACGGGGCTAACTATGGCTACACCTTC,once,14,TRBV10-3,TRBJ1-2,NA
CASSTSTDLSGNTIYF,TGTGCCAGCAGCACGTCGACAGACCTCTCTGGAAACACCATATATTTT,NA,16,TRBV5-4,TRBJ1-3,NA
CATSRVDRGNTEAFF,TGTGCCACCAGCAGGGTGGACAGGGGAAACACTGAAGCTTTCTTT,few,15,TRBV15,TRBJ1-1,TRBD1
CASLTRGPQETQYF,TGTGCCAGCTTAACCCGGGGGCCACAAGAGACCCAGTACTTC,once,14,TRBV18,TRBJ2-5,NA
CASSLGGPAVWANVLTF,TGTGCCAGCAGCCTTGGTGGCCCCGCGGTTTGGGCCAACGTCCTGACTTTC,few,17,TRBV13,TRBJ2-6,NA
CASSSLWTSGDNEQFF,TGTGCCAGCAGCTCCCTTTGGACTAGCGGGGACAATGAGCAGTTCTTC,NA,16,TRBV5-6,TRBJ2-1,TRBD2
CASRTRQGQNNEQFF,TGTGCCAGCAGGACCCGACAGGGGCAGAACAATGAGCAGTTCTTC,few,15,TRBV6-8,TRBJ2-1,TRBD1
CASSGQGTATNEKLFF,TGTGCCAGCAGCGGACAGGGAACTGCAACTAATGAAAAACTGTTTTTT,NA,16,TRBV12-3/TRBV12-4,TRBJ1-4,TRBD1
CASKGNTLGGEQYF,TGCGCCAGCAAAGGTAATACCCTAGGAGGCGAGCAGTACTTC,few,14,TRBV4-1,TRBJ2-7,NA
CASSYSPVTAAYGYTF,TGTGCCAGCAGTTACTCCCCTGTGACAGCAGCCTATGGCTACACCTTC,few,16,TRBV6-5,TRBJ1-2,NA
CASSFGGGGETQYF,TGTGCCAGCAGTTTTGGGGGAGGGGGAGAGACCCAGTACTTC,NA,14,TRBV12-3/TRBV12-4,TRBJ2-5,NA
CASSFHQSPSSYEQYF,TGTGCCAGCAGTTTCCATCAAAGCCCTAGCTCCTACGAGCAGTACTTC,NA,16,TRBV27,TRBJ2-7,NA
CAISELRTSSYNEQFF,TGTGCCATCAGTGAGTTAAGGACTTCCTCCTACAATGAGCAGTTCTTC,few,16,TRBV10-3,TRBJ2-1,NA
CASSYSNRGNTEAFF,TGTGCCAGCAGTTACTCGAACAGGGGAAACACTGAAGCTTTCTTT,few,15,TRBV6-2/TRBV6-3,TRBJ1-1,TRBD1
CASSPAAAEQFF,TGTGCCAGCTCCCCGGCGGCAGCTGAGCAGTTCTTC,few,12,TRBV6-2/TRBV6-3,TRBJ2-1,NA
CASSQEGRTSTDTQYF,TGTGCCAGCAGCCAAGAAGGGAGGACTAGCACAGATACGCAGTATTTT,NA,16,TRBV4-1,TRBJ2-3,NA
CASSYETGYNSPLHF,TGTGCCAGCAGCTACGAGACAGGCTATAATTCACCCCTCCACTTT,many,15,TRBV7-8,TRBJ1-6,NA